This T cell receptor beta chain is from a study of shared clonotypes between healthy human individuals. Turning to the study itself: CD8 memory received one plate per donor, CD8 naive two, CD4 memory three and CD4 naive three. General study points: Naive subsets generally exceeded memory subsets in estimated richness. Some clonotypes were shared by all four sorted-subset donors, while others were not shared. The non-shared ones had lower generation probabilities than the shared ones.

Turning to this clone: The target antigen is unknown.

Only CD45RO-negative cells positively selected for CCR7 counted as naive CD8 cells, so terminally differentiated effector memory CD45RA+ cells were excluded. Those who donated were healthy HIV-negative adults, with no recent acute infections or vaccinations reported. Germline V gene data show CDR1 as LGHNA and CDR2 as YSLEER. J gave up 3 bases and V 3 bases, and 11 bases lay outside the gene matches. CDR3 length equals 18 residues. Using immunoSEQ multiplex PCR, the repertoire was profiled, and TCRdb retains in-frame clones only, with some absent. The sample has about 800,000 clones, 90% to 97% seen once.

The origin of this receptor is a man between 25 and 39 years old in good health. This sequence joins TRBV4-3 and TRBJ2-7, with 13 bases identical to TRBD2. The sequenced sample was naive CD8+ T cells sorted from blood. The CDR3 sequence: CASSQSPGLAGFIYEQYF. DNA for the CDR3: TGCGCCAGCAGCCAGTCCCCGGGACTAGCGGGATTTATCTACGAGCAGTACTTC.